This T cell receptor (beta chain) was identified during a study of blood T cell repertoires in COVID-19. Looking at the study overall: Acute and convalescent COVID-19 specimens originated in the United States, Italy and Spain. PBMCs, B-cell-depleted T cells, or T cells provided the cDNA or gDNA that made up the material.

The CDR3 runs 14 residues. Germline V gene data show CDR1 as MNHEY and CDR2 as SVGEGT. J lost 7 bases, V lost 6 bases, and 9 bases had no gene match. In the study's own analysis: Amplification of reference gene primers was used by the study to estimate nucleated cell counts. TCRdb's copy holds only in-frame clones and misses some; the assay was immunoSEQ multiplex PCR. V and J calls and clone size are those listed in that table; D and trimming were worked out from the DNA. The data show almost 300,000 clones, more than 75% seen once. The TCR comes from a man between 65 and 85 years old with acute or convalescent COVID-19. Source material: peripheral blood. This rearrangement joins TRBV6-2 or TRBV6-3 to TRBJ1-5; TRBD1 aligns across 7 bases. The CDR3 DNA follows: TGTGCCAGCAGCCGGACAGGCGCTGGCCAGCCCCAGCATTTT. Its protein is CASSRTGAGQPQHF.